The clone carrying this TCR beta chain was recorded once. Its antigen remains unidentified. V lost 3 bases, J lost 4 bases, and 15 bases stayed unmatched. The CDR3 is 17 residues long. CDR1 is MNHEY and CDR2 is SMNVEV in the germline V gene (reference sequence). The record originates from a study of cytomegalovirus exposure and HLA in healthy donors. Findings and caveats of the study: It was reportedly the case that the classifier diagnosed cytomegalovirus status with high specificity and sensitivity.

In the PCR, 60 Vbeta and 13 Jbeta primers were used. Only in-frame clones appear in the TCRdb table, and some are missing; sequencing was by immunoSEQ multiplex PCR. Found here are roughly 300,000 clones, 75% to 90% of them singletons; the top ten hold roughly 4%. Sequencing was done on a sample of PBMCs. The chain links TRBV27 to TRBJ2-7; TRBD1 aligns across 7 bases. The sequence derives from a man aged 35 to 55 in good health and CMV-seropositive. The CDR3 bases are TGTGCCAGCAGTTTCTTGGGAAGGGGGCGCATAGGATACGAGCAGTACTTC. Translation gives CASSFLGRGRIGYEQYF.